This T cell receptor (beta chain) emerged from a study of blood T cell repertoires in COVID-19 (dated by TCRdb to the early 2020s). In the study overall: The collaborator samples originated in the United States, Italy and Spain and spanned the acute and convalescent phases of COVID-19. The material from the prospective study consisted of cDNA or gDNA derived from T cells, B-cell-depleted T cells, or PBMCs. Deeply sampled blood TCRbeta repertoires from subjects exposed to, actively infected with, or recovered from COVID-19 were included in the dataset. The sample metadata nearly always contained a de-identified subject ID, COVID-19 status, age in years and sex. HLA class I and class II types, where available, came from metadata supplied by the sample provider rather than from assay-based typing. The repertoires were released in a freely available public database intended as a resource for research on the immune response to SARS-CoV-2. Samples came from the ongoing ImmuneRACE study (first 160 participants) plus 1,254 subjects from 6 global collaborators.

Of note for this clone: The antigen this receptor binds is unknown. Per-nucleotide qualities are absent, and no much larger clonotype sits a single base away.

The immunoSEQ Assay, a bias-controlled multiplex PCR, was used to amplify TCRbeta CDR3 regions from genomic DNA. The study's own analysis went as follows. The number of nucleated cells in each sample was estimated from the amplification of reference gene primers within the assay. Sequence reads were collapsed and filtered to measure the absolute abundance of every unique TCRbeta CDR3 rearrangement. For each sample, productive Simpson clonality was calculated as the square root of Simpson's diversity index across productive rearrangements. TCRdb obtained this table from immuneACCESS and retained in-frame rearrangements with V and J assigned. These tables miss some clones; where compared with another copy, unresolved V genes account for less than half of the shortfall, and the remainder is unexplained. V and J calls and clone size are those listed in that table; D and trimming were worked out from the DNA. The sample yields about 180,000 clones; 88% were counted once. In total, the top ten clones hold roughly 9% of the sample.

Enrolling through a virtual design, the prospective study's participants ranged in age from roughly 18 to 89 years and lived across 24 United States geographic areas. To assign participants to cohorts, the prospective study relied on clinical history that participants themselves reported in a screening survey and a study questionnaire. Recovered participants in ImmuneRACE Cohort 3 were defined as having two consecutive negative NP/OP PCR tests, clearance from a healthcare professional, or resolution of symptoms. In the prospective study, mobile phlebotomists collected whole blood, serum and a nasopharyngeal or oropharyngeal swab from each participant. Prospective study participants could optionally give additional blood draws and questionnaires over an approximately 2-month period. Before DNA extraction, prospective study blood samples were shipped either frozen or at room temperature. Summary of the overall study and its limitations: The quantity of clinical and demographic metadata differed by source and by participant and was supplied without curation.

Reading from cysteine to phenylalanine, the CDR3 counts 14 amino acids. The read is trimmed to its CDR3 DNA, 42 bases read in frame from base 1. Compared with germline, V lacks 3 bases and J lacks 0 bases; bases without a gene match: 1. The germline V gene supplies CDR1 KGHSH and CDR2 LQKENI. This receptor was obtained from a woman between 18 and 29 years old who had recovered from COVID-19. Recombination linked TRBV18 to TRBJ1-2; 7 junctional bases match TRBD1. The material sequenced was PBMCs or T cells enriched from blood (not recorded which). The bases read TGTGCCAGCTCACCGCAGGGGGCTAACTATGGCTACACCTTC. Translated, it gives CASSPQGANYGYTF. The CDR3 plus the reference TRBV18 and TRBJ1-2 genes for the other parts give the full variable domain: NAGVMQNPRHLVRRRGQEARLRCSPMKGHSHVYWYRQLPEEGLKFMVYLQKENIIDESGMPKERFSAEFPKEGPSILRIQQVVRGDSAAYFCASSPQGANYGYTFGSGTRLTVV.